One sample yielded the 30 T cell receptor beta chains listed below, sequenced in a study of cytomegalovirus exposure and HLA in healthy donors (dated by TCRdb to the late 2010s). Libraries were prepared through the immunoSEQ multiplex PCR assay. A mixture of 60 forward primers for TCR Vbeta segments and 13 reverse primers for TCR Jbeta segments was used in the multiplex PCR. Drawn from immuneACCESS, this table holds only the in-frame rearrangements with V and J called that TCRdb kept. Clones are partly lost; checked studies trace under half to an unresolved V gene and leave the rest unexplained. The sample records around 150,000 clones, nearly 85% of which are singletons. The ten largest make up roughly 3.4% of the sample. The sample consisted of PBMCs. The origin of the receptors is a male donor in good health and CMV-seronegative.

V gene TRBV4-2 combines with J gene TRBJ1-1; D uncertain. V was cut by 0 bases and J by 4 bases, with 18 bases left in between. This CDR3 is 17 amino acids long. Germline V gene lookup returns CDR1 LGHNA and CDR2 YNFKEQ. The chain's CDR3 is CASSQDLKITGSTEAFF. As DNA, the CDR3 is TGTGCCAGCAGCCAAGATCTCAAGATTACGGGTAGCACTGAAGCTTTCTTT.

The chain links TRBV7-6 to TRBJ2-2, with D unclear. The germline V gene has CDR1 SGHVS and CDR2 FNYEAQ. CDR3 length equals 13 residues. V lost 4 bases and J lost 3, with 6 bases in between. CDR3 residues: CASSSQYTGELFF. Here the CDR3 DNA reads TGTGCCAGCAGCTCCCAGTACACCGGGGAGCTGTTTTTT.

The chain uses TRBV19 and TRBJ1-2, with unresolved D. CDR3 length equals 13 residues. V was shortened by 3 bases and J by 4 bases, with 9 bases between the two germline ends. The germline CDR1 and CDR2 sequences are LNHDA and SQIVND (reference sequence). CDR3 DNA sequence: TGTGCCAGTAGTATGGAGGGATCCTATGGCTACACCTTC. Encoded protein: CASSMEGSYGYTF.

The chain employs TRBV30 and TRBJ1-1, with a weak D call TRBD1 (5 bases). The CDR3 is made up of 13 amino acids. Germline values: CDR1 GTSNPN, CDR2 SVGIG (reference sequence). V lost 1 base to trimming and J lost 3 bases, with 9 bases between them. The CDR3 loop is CAWSEAGHTEAFF. Here the CDR3 DNA reads TGTGCCTGGAGTGAGGCAGGGCACACTGAAGCTTTCTTT.

This chain uses TRBV9 with TRBJ1-1; unclear D gene. V was pared by 0 bases and J by 5 bases, with 11 bases between. The CDR3 consists of 14 residues. The germline gives CDR1 SGDLS, CDR2 YYNGEE. The CDR3: CASSVGGSRTEAFF. In DNA form, the CDR3 reads TGTGCCAGCAGCGTAGGAGGTTCTCGGACTGAAGCTTTCTTT.

J is TRBJ1-2 and V is TRBV30, with a weak D call TRBD1 (6 bases). The CDR3 length is 13 residues. The V and J ends lost 2 bases and 1 base respectively, with 8 bases between them. Germline lookup yields CDR1 GTSNPN and CDR2 SVGIG (reference sequence). Here the CDR3 reads CAWSRGFNYGYTF. The CDR3 nucleotides are TGTGCCTGGAGTAGGGGGTTTAACTATGGCTACACCTTC.

The V gene is TRBV5-8, the J gene TRBJ1-2; 8 nucleotides line up with TRBD1. Germline trimming cut 3 bases from V and 5 bases from J; bases unmatched to any gene: 6. The germline gives CDR1 SGHTS, CDR2 YDEGEE. The CDR3 totals 14 residues. The CDR3 is CASSSGQVVYGYTF. The CDR3 bases are TGTGCCAGCAGCTCGGGACAGGTGGTGTATGGCTACACCTTC. Combining the CDR3 with reference TRBV5-8 and TRBJ1-2 gives the whole variable domain EAGVTQSPTHLIKTRGQQATLRCSPISGHTSVYWYQQALGLGLQFLLWYDEGEERNRGNFPPRFSGRQFPNYSSELNVNALELEDSALYLCASSSGQVVYGYTFGSGTRLTVV.

The J gene is TRBJ2-5, the V gene TRBV6-5; TRBD2 is a possible D gene (6 bases). The CDR3 loop spans 12 amino acids. Germline V gene lookup returns CDR1 MNHEY and CDR2 SVGAGI. Deletions cut 5 bases from V and 4 bases from J, with 8 bases between. The CDR3 reads CASSPGGETQYF. The CDR3 region has the DNA TGTGCCAGCAGTCCCGGGGGAGAGACCCAGTACTTC.

The chain uses TRBV7-9 and TRBJ2-7, with TRBD2 matching 10 bases. The CDR3 is made up of 13 amino acids. Germline V CDR1 and CDR2: SEHNR, FQNEAQ (reference sequence). The V gene end was trimmed by 8 bases and the J gene end by 4 bases; junction bases not matched to a gene: 5. The chain's CDR3 is CASQREGSYEQYF. CDR3 nucleotide sequence: TGTGCCAGCCAGCGGGAGGGTTCTTACGAGCAGTACTTC.

The chain combines TRBV10-3 with TRBJ2-7; D uncertain. Germline CDR1 ENHRY, CDR2 SYGVKD. Trimming removed 11 bases from V and 0 bases from J, with 8 bases in between. The CDR3 totals 11 residues. The CDR3 DNA follows: TGTGCCGCGGCCGCCTCCTACGAGCAGTACTTC. Translated: CAAAASYEQYF.

The rearrangement links TRBV19 to TRBJ1-2; 7 bases fit TRBD1. The trim removed 3 bases at V and 7 bases at J, leaving 8 bases unmatched. Germline CDR1 is LNHDA and CDR2 is SQIVND (reference sequence). The CDR3 length is 14 residues. The CDR3 sequence: CASSMGTVLSGYTF. The CDR3 DNA reads TGTGCCAGTAGTATGGGGACAGTCCTCAGTGGCTACACCTTC.

The chain joins TRBV29-1 to TRBJ2-5; D perhaps matches TRBD1 (5 bases). The V gene's germline CDR1 is SQVTM and CDR2 ANQGSEA. V gave up 5 bases and J gave up 7 bases, with 11 bases separating them. CDR3 size: 11 residues. In DNA, the CDR3 is TGCAGCGTTCCAGGGTTCGTGACCCAGTACTTC. Translated: CSVPGFVTQYF. The variable domain in full, with the rest retrieved from reference TRBV29-1 and TRBJ2-5, is SAVISQKPSRDICQRGTSLTIQCQVDSQVTMMFWYRQQPGQSLTLIATANQGSEATYESGFVIDKFPISRPNLTFSTLTVSNMSPEDSSIYLCSVPGFVTQYFGPGTRLLVL.

The chain couples TRBV5-1 to TRBJ2-3; D not resolved. The V end was cut by 1 base, the J end by 3 bases, with 9 bases between. The germline gives CDR1 SGHRS, CDR2 YFSETQ. This CDR3 is built from 14 residues. The CDR3 nucleotides read TGCGCCAGCAGCTTGACTACCCTTACAGATACGCAGTATTTT. As protein: CASSLTTLTDTQYF.

The chain employs TRBV7-3 and TRBJ2-4, with a weak D call TRBD2 (5 bases). The CDR3 spans 12 residues. Germline V lookup: CDR1 SGHTA, CDR2 FQGTGA. V was pared by 3 bases and J by 7 bases, with 7 bases between. The CDR3 nucleotides read TGTGCCAGCAGCTTGACGGGGAACATTCAGTACTTC. Amino acids: CASSLTGNIQYF.

The V call is TRBV7-2, the J call TRBJ1-1; D remains unclear. Germline V lookup: CDR1 SGHTA, CDR2 FQGNSA. This CDR3 is 15 amino acids long. Trimming took off 1 base at V and 11 bases at J, with 20 bases between the two ends. Written as DNA, the CDR3 is TGTGCCAGCAGCTTAGGGGAGGTGGGCCGTTTGATCGCTTTCTTT. It yields the protein CASSLGEVGRLIAFF.

This clone was seen a single time. V is TRBV13 and J is TRBJ2-7; D gene unclear. V was clipped by 0 bases and J by 7 bases, with 16 bases between them. There are 15 residues in the CDR3. CDR1 and CDR2 (germline): PRHDT, FYEKMQ (reference sequence). The CDR3 DNA is TGTGCCAGCAGCTTAGGTGTAGGCGTCATGAGGGAGCAGTACTTC. It translates to CASSLGVGVMREQYF.

The gene calls are TRBV2 and TRBJ2-1; TRBD2 might be the D (7 bases). Trimming stripped 6 bases from V and 7 bases from J, with 19 bases between. This CDR3 comprises 15 residues. CDR1 and CDR2 from the germline V gene are SNHLY and FYNNEI. CDR3: CASSVFGGHLNEQFF. CDR3 nucleotides: TGTGCCAGCAGCGTTTTCGGGGGGCACTTGAATGAGCAGTTCTTC.

The chain joins TRBV9 to TRBJ2-7, with 10 bases aligning to TRBD2. Per the germline V gene, CDR1 is SGDLS and CDR2 is YYNGEE. CDR3 length: 16 residues. V was clipped by 5 bases and J by 5 bases; unmatched bases: 13. The CDR3 DNA sequence: TGTGCCAGCAGAGGCCATCCTAGCGGGAGTAGCCACGAGCAGTACTTC. Translating it yields CASRGHPSGSSHEQYF.

This rearrangement joins TRBV7-9 to TRBJ2-2; 9 nucleotides agree with TRBD2. The junction had 13 bases not matched to a gene; V was cut back by 4 bases and J by 4 bases. Germline CDR1 and CDR2: SEHNR and FQNEAQ (reference sequence). This CDR3 contains 18 residues. The CDR3 DNA sequence: TGTGCCAGCAGCTCCAGCGTGGCGGGAGGGCCCGGCACCGGGGAGCTGTTTTTT. It codes for CASSSSVAGGPGTGELFF. Drawing the rest from reference TRBV7-9 and TRBJ2-2, the complete variable domain is DTGVSQNPRHKITKRGQNVTFRCDPISEHNRLYWYRQTLGQGPEFLTYFQNEAQLEKSRLLSDRFSAERPKGSFSTLEIQRTEQGDSAMYLCASSSSVAGGPGTGELFFGEGSRLTVL.

This chain uses TRBV5-8 with TRBJ1-2; D is ambiguous. CDR3 size: 13 residues. V was cut by 0 bases and J by 7 bases, with 10 bases left in between. Germline-derived CDR1 and CDR2 are SGHTS and YDEGEE. DNA for the CDR3: TGTGCCAGCAGCTTGGCCCCCACCGGTGGCTACACCTTC. Encoded protein: CASSLAPTGGYTF.

Only one count was recorded for this clone. The rearrangement joins TRBV6-5 to TRBJ2-3; 11 bases are a match to TRBD1. Germline assignment: CDR1 MNHEY and CDR2 SVGAGI. This CDR3 region has 16 residues. V gave up 2 bases and J gave up 4 bases; unmatched junction bases: 5. CDR3: CASSYRRTGGPDTQYF. CDR3 nucleotides: TGTGCCAGCAGTTACCGCAGGACAGGGGGCCCAGATACGCAGTATTTT.

This clone was found a few times. V is TRBV18 and J is TRBJ1-3, with TRBD1 matching over 11 bases. Germline V gives CDR1 KGHSH, CDR2 LQKENI. The CDR3 runs to 16 residues. The junction had 3 bases not matched to a gene; V was cut back by 2 bases and J by 3 bases. The DNA of the CDR3 is TGTGCCAGCTCACCAGGACAGGGGGCGCTTGGAAACACCATATATTTT. The encoded protein is CASSPGQGALGNTIYF.

This clone came up a few times. The J gene is TRBJ1-5, the V gene TRBV7-8; D is uncertain. Trimming shortened V by 2 bases and J by 0 bases, and 8 bases separated the two germline ends. This CDR3 has 15 residues. Per germline, CDR1 SGHVS and CDR2 FQNEAQ. The CDR3 sequence: CASSLLEFSNQPQHF. CDR3 nucleotide sequence: TGTGCCAGCAGCTTACTGGAGTTTAGCAATCAGCCCCAGCATTTT.

The chain is built from TRBV7-8 and TRBJ2-7; 7 bases fit TRBD1. CDR3 size: 14 residues. With 1 base clipped from V and 6 bases from J, the junction kept 6 bases outside the gene matches. CDR1 is SGHVS, CDR2 FQNEAQ, per germline. In nucleotides, the CDR3 is TGTGCCAGCAGCTTAGTAACAGGGGATCGCGAGCAGTACTTC. Amino acid sequence: CASSLVTGDREQYF.

The genes are TRBV2 and TRBJ2-7; tentatively, D is TRBD2 (6 bases). Deletions cut 5 bases from V and 6 bases from J, with 11 bases between. The germline V gene encodes CDR1 SNHLY and CDR2 FYNNEI. The CDR3 runs to 12 residues. CDR3 DNA: TGTGCCAGCAGTTTGGGACTCGGCGAGCAGTACTTC. It yields the protein CASSLGLGEQYF.

The genes are TRBV6-1 and TRBJ2-5; TRBD2 agrees at 11 bases. Trimming took 0 bases from V and 3 from J; bases not matched to a gene: 9. Germline V gives CDR1 MNHNS, CDR2 SASEGT. This CDR3 spans 18 amino acids. DNA for the CDR3: TGTGCCAGCAGTGAAGCTGGGCTAGCGGGAGGAGTAGAAGAGACCCAGTACTTC. Protein sequence: CASSEAGLAGGVEETQYF.

This clone was seen once. The V gene is TRBV28, the J gene TRBJ1-5, with 9 positions matching TRBD1. Germline V CDR1 and CDR2: MDHEN, SYDVKM. The CDR3 length is 16 residues. With 1 base clipped from V and 5 bases from J, the junction kept 6 bases outside the gene matches. CDR3 region: CASSLSGTGGHQPQHF. The CDR3 DNA sequence: TGTGCCAGCAGTTTATCAGGTACAGGGGGCCATCAGCCCCAGCATTTT.

The chain joins TRBV12-1 to TRBJ2-2; no DNA check was done on the table's D call, TRBD2. TRBV12-1 is a documented pseudogene. The CDR3 spans 16 residues. CDR3 DNA: TGTGCCAGCACCTCATCGGGACGGGGGGGAACCGGGGAGCTGTTTTTT. Its translation is CASTSSGRGGTGELFF.

In the case of this clone: Mismatch with germline at one junction end may stem from a read error. The J gene is TRBJ1-3, the V gene TRBV7-9, with D perhaps TRBD1 (5 bases). Germline CDR1 and CDR2: SEHNR and FQNEAQ (reference sequence). The CDR3 loop spans 17 amino acids. The chain's CDR3 is CSSSLALRQGTGNTIYF. The CDR3 DNA follows: TGTTCCAGCAGCTTAGCGCTCAGGCAGGGCACGGGAAACACCATATATTTT.

The chain couples TRBV4-1 to TRBJ1-2, with 7 bases lining up with TRBD1. The ends lost 0 bases at V and 4 bases at J; junction bases unmatched: 8. Germline V CDR1 and CDR2: MGHRA, YSYEKL. This CDR3 is 16 amino acids long. CDR3 sequence reads: CASSQDQITGAYGYTF. The CDR3 DNA sequence: TGCGCCAGCAGCCAAGATCAAATTACAGGGGCCTATGGCTACACCTTC.